A selection of T cell receptor beta chains follows, all from one sample in a study of OX40 agonist ivuxolimab in advanced cancers. The table came from immunoSEQ multiplex PCR; TCRdb's copy has only in-frame clones and leaves some out. Here the sample spans about 30,000 clones, around 85% being singletons. This material consisted of CD4+ or CD8+ T cells sorted from blood, taken in a trial of the OX40 agonist ivuxolimab. The receptors were gathered from an adult with an advanced solid tumor such as melanoma, head and neck, liver or kidney cancer. Each CDR3 is given with its conserved first and last residue. The D gene is left open where the match is weak. Size is stated for part of the rows, as once, few or many counts, or as a class when the clone is expanded.

j_gene: TRBJ2-1
abundance: NA
v_gene: TRBV9
d_gene: TRBD2
CDR3aa: CASSVGTSGRDEQFF
CDR3nt: TGTGCCAGCAGCGTCGGGACTAGCGGGAGAGACGAGCAGTTCTTC

j_gene: TRBJ1-6
abundance: NA
v_gene: TRBV11-2
d_gene: NA
CDR3aa: CASSLDGGFSYNSPLHF
CDR3nt: TGTGCCAGCAGCTTAGATGGGGGGTTCTCCTATAATTCACCCCTCCACTTT

j_gene: TRBJ1-1
abundance: NA
v_gene: TRBV4-1
d_gene: TRBD1
CDR3aa: CASSREDRGPSTEAFF
CDR3nt: TGCGCCAGCAGCCGAGAGGACAGGGGGCCGAGCACTGAAGCTTTCTTT

j_gene: TRBJ2-1
abundance: NA
v_gene: TRBV11-1
d_gene: NA
CDR3aa: CASSDPAGAVSYNEQFF
CDR3nt: TGTGCCAGCAGCGACCCGGCAGGGGCAGTATCCTACAATGAGCAGTTCTTC

j_gene: TRBJ1-1
abundance: NA
v_gene: TRBV9
d_gene: NA
CDR3aa: CASSTHREGGTEAFF
CDR3nt: TGTGCCAGCAGCACGCACAGGGAGGGAGGTACTGAAGCTTTCTTT

j_gene: TRBJ2-1
abundance: NA
v_gene: TRBV21-1
d_gene: NA
CDR3aa: CASSKGRTGISTGNEQFF
CDR3nt: TGTGCCAGCAGCAAAGGTAGGACAGGGATCTCTACGGGCAATGAGCAGTTCTTC

j_gene: TRBJ2-2
abundance: NA
v_gene: TRBV7-6
d_gene: TRBD2
CDR3aa: CASSLWERGPNTGELFF
CDR3nt: TGTGCCAGCAGCTTGTGGGAGCGGGGGCCTAACACCGGGGAGCTGTTTTTT

j_gene: TRBJ2-3
abundance: NA
v_gene: TRBV6-4
d_gene: TRBD2
CDR3aa: CASSLAETDTQYF
CDR3nt: TGTGCCAGCAGCCTAGCGGAGACAGATACGCAGTATTTT

j_gene: TRBJ1-5
abundance: few
v_gene: TRBV4-1
d_gene: NA
CDR3aa: CASSHLDTDQPQHF
CDR3nt: TGCGCCAGCAGCCACCTTGACACTGATCAGCCCCAGCATTTT

j_gene: TRBJ2-1
abundance: NA
v_gene: TRBV2
d_gene: TRBD1
CDR3aa: CASSEAVTGVHNEQFF
CDR3nt: TGTGCCAGCAGTGAAGCTGTGACAGGGGTCCACAATGAGCAGTTCTTC

j_gene: TRBJ2-1
abundance: NA
v_gene: TRBV19
d_gene: TRBD2
CDR3aa: CASTLAGGHNEQFF
CDR3nt: TGTGCCAGTACTTTAGCGGGAGGGCACAATGAGCAGTTCTTC

j_gene: TRBJ2-7
abundance: NA
v_gene: TRBV2
d_gene: TRBD2
CDR3aa: CARGTSGYEQYF
CDR3nt: TGTGCCAGAGGGACTAGCGGTTACGAGCAGTACTTC

j_gene: TRBJ2-7
abundance: NA
v_gene: TRBV10-3
d_gene: TRBD2
CDR3aa: CAISDAGEIREQYF
CDR3nt: TGTGCCATCAGTGACGCGGGGGAGATTCGCGAGCAGTACTTC

j_gene: TRBJ1-2
abundance: NA
v_gene: TRBV4-1
d_gene: TRBD1
CDR3aa: CASSLGTGGLYGYTF
CDR3nt: TGCGCCAGCAGCCTCGGGACAGGGGGCCTCTATGGCTACACCTTC

j_gene: TRBJ2-1
abundance: NA
v_gene: TRBV6-5
d_gene: TRBD2
CDR3aa: CASSYSGLAAYNEQFF
CDR3nt: TGTGCCAGCAGTTATAGTGGACTAGCGGCCTACAATGAGCAGTTCTTC

j_gene: TRBJ1-6
abundance: NA
v_gene: TRBV9
d_gene: NA
CDR3aa: CASSVGHSGSPLHF
CDR3nt: TGTGCCAGCAGCGTAGGCCATTCTGGTTCACCCCTCCACTTT

j_gene: TRBJ2-7
abundance: few
v_gene: TRBV4-2
d_gene: NA
CDR3aa: CASSQENYSEQYF
CDR3nt: TGTGCCAGCAGCCAAGAAAACTATAGCGAGCAGTACTTC

j_gene: TRBJ2-2
abundance: NA
v_gene: TRBV9
d_gene: NA
CDR3aa: CASSVRTGELFF
CDR3nt: TGTGCCAGCAGCGTCCGCACCGGGGAGCTGTTTTTT

j_gene: TRBJ2-7
abundance: NA
v_gene: TRBV4-3
d_gene: NA
CDR3aa: CASSQGQTYEQYF
CDR3nt: TGCGCCAGCAGCCAAGGACAAACCTACGAGCAGTACTTC

j_gene: TRBJ1-1
abundance: NA
v_gene: TRBV4-1
d_gene: TRBD1
CDR3aa: CASSPWEGAPTEAFF
CDR3nt: TGCGCCAGCAGCCCCTGGGAGGGGGCGCCCACTGAAGCTTTCTTT

j_gene: TRBJ2-5
abundance: NA
v_gene: TRBV5-4
d_gene: TRBD2
CDR3aa: CASSLLGLAAQETQYF
CDR3nt: TGTGCCAGCAGCTTGCTGGGACTAGCGGCCCAAGAGACCCAGTACTTC

j_gene: TRBJ2-1
abundance: once
v_gene: TRBV14
d_gene: NA
CDR3aa: CASSLGGWNEQFF
CDR3nt: TGTGCCAGCAGCCTTGGAGGGTGGAATGAGCAGTTCTTC

j_gene: TRBJ2-2
abundance: NA
v_gene: TRBV28
d_gene: TRBD1
CDR3aa: CASSLYRGREAGELFF
CDR3nt: TGTGCCAGCAGTTTGTACAGGGGGCGAGAGGCCGGGGAGCTGTTTTTT

j_gene: TRBJ1-5
abundance: NA
v_gene: TRBV6-5
d_gene: TRBD1
CDR3aa: CASSRDSSNQPQHF
CDR3nt: TGTGCCAGCAGTAGGGACAGTAGCAATCAGCCCCAGCATTTT

j_gene: TRBJ2-7
abundance: NA
v_gene: TRBV19
d_gene: NA
CDR3aa: CASSLGVGSYEQYF
CDR3nt: TGTGCCAGTAGTCTCGGGGTAGGCTCCTACGAGCAGTACTTC

j_gene: TRBJ2-7
abundance: NA
v_gene: TRBV28
d_gene: NA
CDR3aa: CASSLRVRDPGTEQYF
CDR3nt: TGTGCCAGCAGTCTCCGTGTCCGGGACCCTGGTACCGAGCAGTACTTC

j_gene: TRBJ2-3
abundance: once
v_gene: TRBV9
d_gene: TRBD2
CDR3aa: CASSGTSGGFSTDTQYF
CDR3nt: TGTGCCAGCAGTGGGACTAGCGGGGGTTTTAGCACAGATACGCAGTATTTT

j_gene: TRBJ1-3
abundance: NA
v_gene: TRBV7-9
d_gene: NA
CDR3aa: CASSQAGNTIYF
CDR3nt: TGTGCCAGCAGCCAGGCCGGAAACACCATATATTTT